Sequencing of this T cell receptor beta chain was carried out in a study of T cells after yellow fever vaccination. The 5'RACE template-switching step produced TCR cDNA and added a universal primer site and UMIs. TCRdb passed the 5' RACE reads through MiXCR, listing each CDR3 protein once. The sample has 500,000 to 650,000 distinct CDR3 sequences; 12% are singletons. The CDR3 is 14 residues long. Trimming pared 2 bases from V and 7 bases from J, leaving 13 bases between. The germline V gene has CDR1 SGDLS and CDR2 YYNGEE. Broader study findings: Faster peaking, at day 5 versus 15, marked a secondary response that was weaker.

As to this clonotype: Its antigen remains unknown.

This material consisted of PBMCs, taken on the day of the yellow fever booster vaccination. The rearrangement links TRBV9 to TRBJ2-1, with a weak D call TRBD2 (6 bases). The source is a man aged 30 to 39 who received the YFV17D yellow fever vaccine. The DNA for the CDR3 is TGTGCCAGCAGCGTCTCCGCTCGGGGGAATGAGCAGTTCTTC. Translated: CASSVSARGNEQFF.